This T cell receptor beta chain is drawn from a study of blood T cell repertoires in COVID-19 (dated by TCRdb to between 2020 and 2021). In the study overall: The collaborator samples originated in the United States, Italy and Spain and spanned the acute and convalescent phases of COVID-19. The prospective study material was composed of cDNA or gDNA derived from T cells, B-cell-depleted T cells, or PBMCs. Subjects who had been exposed to COVID-19, were actively infected with it, or had recovered from it provided the deeply sampled blood TCRbeta repertoires that made up the dataset. The repertoires were released in a freely available public database meant as a resource for research on the immune response to SARS-CoV-2. The samples were drawn from the first 160 participants of the ongoing ImmuneRACE study and from 1,254 subjects provided by 6 global collaborators. Sample metadata almost always included a de-identified subject ID, COVID-19 status, age in years and sex. Where HLA class I and class II types were available, the types were taken from metadata supplied by the sample provider, not from assay-based typing. Paper-wide results and their limitations: The quantity of clinical and demographic metadata differed by source and by participant and was supplied without curation.

The CDR3 holds 13 amino acids from the cysteine to the phenylalanine. Here the CDR3 DNA is all that survives: 39 bases in frame from base 1. Looking up the germline V gene yields CDR1 SGHRS and CDR2 YFSETQ. Between the V and J ends, shortened by 3 bases and 3 bases respectively, the junction contains 10 bases. Whole blood was collected in K2EDTA tubes by collaborating institutions according to the institutions' own protocols. For TCRbeta analysis, collaborator samples were shipped as frozen whole blood, as isolated PBMCs, or as DNA extracted from either sample type. As regards this clone: Its antigen is currently not known. It has no much larger one-base neighbor in the sample; base qualities were not kept.

TCRbeta CDR3 regions were amplified from genomic DNA by means of the immunoSEQ Assay, a bias-controlled multiplex PCR. In the source study's methods: The number of nucleated cells in each sample was estimated from the amplification of reference gene primers within the assay. Sequence reads were collapsed and filtered to measure the absolute abundance of every unique TCRbeta CDR3 rearrangement. For each sample, productive Simpson clonality was calculated by taking the square root of Simpson's diversity index across productive rearrangements. Held by TCRdb, this immuneACCESS table contains in-frame sequences only and omits some clones. Under half of the omission traces to an unresolved V gene where checked; the cause of the rest is unknown. V and J calls and clone size are as listed in that table; D and trimming were resolved from the DNA. The sample includes some 27,000 clones, with around 67% observed a single time. Of the sample, about a sixth falls within the top ten clones.

This sequence originates from a human donor in a cohort sampled during active COVID-19. The sequence links TRBV5-1 to TRBJ2-7, with no D gene named confidently. Sequenced: peripheral blood. CDR3 region: CASSSSASYEQYF. The DNA sequence is as follows: TGCGCCAGCAGCTCCAGCGCTAGCTACGAGCAGTACTTC.